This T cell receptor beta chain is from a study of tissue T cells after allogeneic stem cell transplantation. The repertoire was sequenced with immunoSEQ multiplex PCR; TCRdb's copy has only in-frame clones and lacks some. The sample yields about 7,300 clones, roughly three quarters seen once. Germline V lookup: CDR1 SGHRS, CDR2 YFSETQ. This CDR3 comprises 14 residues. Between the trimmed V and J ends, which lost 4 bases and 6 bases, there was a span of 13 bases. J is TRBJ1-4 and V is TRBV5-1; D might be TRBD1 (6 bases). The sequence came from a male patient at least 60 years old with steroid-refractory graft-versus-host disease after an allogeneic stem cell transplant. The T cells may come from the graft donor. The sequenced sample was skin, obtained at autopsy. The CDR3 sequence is CASSTGTRDEKLFF. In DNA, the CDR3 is TGCGCCAGCAGCACCGGGACAAGGGATGAAAAACTGTTTTTT.